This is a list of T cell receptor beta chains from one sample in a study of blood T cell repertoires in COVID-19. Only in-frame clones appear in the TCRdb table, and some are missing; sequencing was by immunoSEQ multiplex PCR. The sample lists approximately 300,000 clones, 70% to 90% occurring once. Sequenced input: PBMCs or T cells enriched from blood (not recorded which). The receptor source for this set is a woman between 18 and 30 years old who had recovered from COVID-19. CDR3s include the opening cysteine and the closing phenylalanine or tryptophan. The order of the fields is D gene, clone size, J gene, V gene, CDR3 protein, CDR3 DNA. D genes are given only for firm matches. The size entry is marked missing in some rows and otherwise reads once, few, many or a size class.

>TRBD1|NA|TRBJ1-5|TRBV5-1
CASSLGFGTANQPQHF
TGCGCCAGCAGCTTGGGATTTGGGACAGCGAATCAGCCCCAGCATTTT
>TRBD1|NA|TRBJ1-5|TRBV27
CASSGGTGTGNQPQHF
TGTGCCAGCAGTGGGGGGACAGGTACGGGGAATCAGCCCCAGCATTTT
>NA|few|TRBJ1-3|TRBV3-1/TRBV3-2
CASSQLGARGNTIYF
TGTGCCAGCAGCCAACTGGGGGCGCGTGGAAACACCATATATTTT
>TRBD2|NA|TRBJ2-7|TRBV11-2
CASTLTSGMSEQYF
TGTGCCAGCACCCTGACTAGCGGGATGAGCGAGCAGTACTTC
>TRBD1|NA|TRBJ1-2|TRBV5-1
CASSHGTDYNYGYTF
TGCGCCAGCAGCCATGGGACAGATTACAACTATGGCTACACCTTC
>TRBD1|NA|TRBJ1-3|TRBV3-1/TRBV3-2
CASSQGGQGRNTIYF
TGTGCCAGCAGCCAAGGGGGACAGGGTAGAAACACCATATATTTT
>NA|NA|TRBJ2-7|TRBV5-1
CASSLVAGPYEQYF
TGCGCCAGCAGCTTGGTGGCGGGACCCTACGAGCAGTACTTC
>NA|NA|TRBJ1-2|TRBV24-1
CATSDGSYGYTF
TGTGCCACCAGTGATGGTAGCTATGGCTACACCTTC
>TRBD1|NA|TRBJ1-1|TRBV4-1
CASSQVGNRGNTEAFF
TGCGCCAGCAGCCAAGTGGGAAACAGGGGGAACACTGAAGCTTTCTTT
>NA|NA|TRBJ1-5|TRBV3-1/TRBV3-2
CASSQDQGWGQPQHF
TGTGCCAGCAGCCAAGATCAAGGCTGGGGCCAGCCCCAGCATTTT
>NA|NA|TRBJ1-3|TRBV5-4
CASSLAGSGNTIYF
TGTGCCAGCAGCTTGGCGGGTTCTGGAAACACCATATATTTT
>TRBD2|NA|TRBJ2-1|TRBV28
CASSSWGLAGPNEQFF
TGTGCCAGCAGTTCTTGGGGCCTAGCGGGGCCCAATGAGCAGTTCTTC
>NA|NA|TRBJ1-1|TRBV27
CASSLSGMNTEAFF
TGTGCCAGCAGTCTTTCAGGCATGAACACTGAAGCTTTCTTT
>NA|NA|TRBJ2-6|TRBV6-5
CASSSHFGNGANVLTF
TGTGCCAGCAGTTCCCACTTCGGGAACGGGGCCAACGTCCTGACTTTC
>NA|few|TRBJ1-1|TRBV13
CASSRGGGEAFF
TGTGCCAGCAGCCGCGGTGGGGGGGAAGCTTTCTTT
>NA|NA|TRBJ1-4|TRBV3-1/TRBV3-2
CASSQPRAGVSEKLFF
TGTGCCAGCAGCCAACCCCGGGCAGGGGTTAGTGAAAAACTGTTTTTT
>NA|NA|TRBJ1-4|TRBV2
CASRRGFEEKLFF
TGTGCCAGCAGGAGAGGGTTCGAAGAAAAACTGTTTTTT
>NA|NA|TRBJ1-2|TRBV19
CASQGSYGYTF
TGTGCCAGCCAGGGGAGCTATGGCTACACCTTC
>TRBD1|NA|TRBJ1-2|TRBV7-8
CASSFRTGNGYTF
TGTGCCAGCAGCTTCCGGACAGGGAATGGCTACACCTTC
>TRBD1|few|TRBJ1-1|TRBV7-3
CASGPGGANTEAFF
TGTGCCAGCGGGCCAGGGGGCGCGAACACTGAAGCTTTCTTT
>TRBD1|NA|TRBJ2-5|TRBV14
CASSKTGKETQYF
TGTGCCAGCAGCAAGACAGGGAAAGAGACCCAGTACTTC